Each of the 10 T cell receptor beta chains below was sequenced from the same sample in a study. In TCRdb, the RT-PCR reads were re-called with MiXCR into one record per CDR3 protein. The table shows almost 700,000 distinct CDR3 sequences, with approximately 15% occurring only once. The sequenced material came from memory CD4+ T cells from blood. These receptors all come from a female donor in good health, serving as a healthy control.

This clonotype came up a few times. The chain carries TRBV4-3 and TRBJ1-2; no clear D gene. The CDR3 sequence is 14 residues long. CDR1 LGHNA and CDR2 YSLEER come from the germline V gene. Trimming took 0 bases from V and 4 from J, leaving 9 bases between them. CDR3 sequence: CASSQDERSYGYTF. As DNA, the CDR3 is TGCGCCAGCAGCCAAGACGAGAGGAGCTATGGCTACACCTTC.

V gene TRBV6-2 or TRBV6-3 combines with J gene TRBJ2-1, with D maybe TRBD2 (6 bases). Looked up from germline, CDR1 is MNHEY and CDR2 is SVGEGT. The CDR3 extends over 16 amino acids. The V end was cut by 4 bases, the J end by 4 bases, with 17 bases between. DNA of the CDR3: TGTGCCAGCAGTTCTTTGGGCGGGAAGGGGTACAATGAGCAGTTCTTC. Residues: CASSSLGGKGYNEQFF.

The chain links TRBV24-1 to TRBJ1-2; 8 bases align to TRBD1. CDR3 length: 16 amino acids. Germline CDR1 reads KGHDR; CDR2 reads SFDVKD. Germline trimming cut 2 bases from V and 6 bases from J; bases unmatched to any gene: 10. CDR3 sequence: CATSDSETGERNGYTF. CDR3 sequence (DNA): TGTGCCACCAGTGATTCCGAGACAGGGGAAAGGAATGGCTACACCTTC.

The rearrangement uses TRBV20-1 and TRBJ2-1, with 14 nucleotides matching TRBD2. The trim removed 3 bases at V and 8 bases at J, leaving 3 bases unmatched. Germline V gene lookup returns CDR1 DFQATT and CDR2 SNEGSKA (reference sequence). CDR3 length: 14 residues. The CDR3: CSASGTSGRDEQFF. The CDR3 coding sequence is TGCAGTGCTAGTGGGACTAGCGGGAGAGATGAGCAGTTCTTC.

The chain is built from TRBV7-8 and TRBJ2-2; D not resolved. The length of the CDR3 is 18 residues. Between the trimmed V and J ends, which lost 5 bases and 0 bases, there was a span of 19 bases. Germline loops: CDR1 SGHVS, CDR2 FQNEAQ. The CDR3 DNA reads as TGTGCCAGCAGCCCGACTCAATCGGGTTACGCGAACACCGGGGAGCTGTTTTTT. This gives the protein CASSPTQSGYANTGELFF.

This chain connects TRBV6-4 to TRBJ2-3; D possibly matches TRBD1 or TRBD2 (5 bases each). The V gene's germline CDR1 is MRHNA and CDR2 SNTAGT. Trimming removed 8 bases from V and 3 bases from J, with 12 bases in between. The CDR3 has 13 amino acids. DNA for the CDR3: TGTGCCAGCCGGGACGACCGTACAGATACGCAGTATTTT. Translated: CASRDDRTDTQYF.

This clonotype was counted ten times or more. This rearrangement joins TRBV7-6 to TRBJ2-7; D is undetermined. The CDR3 loop spans 13 amino acids. Trimming took 4 bases from V and 3 from J, leaving 10 bases between them. Germline V gene lookup returns CDR1 SGHVS and CDR2 FNYEAQ. The DNA of the CDR3 is TGTGCCAGCAGCTCAACGGACGGCTACGAGCAGTACTTC. Protein product: CASSSTDGYEQYF. Variable domain in full (rest from reference TRBV7-6 and TRBJ2-7): GAGVSQSPRYKVTKRGQDVALRCDPISGHVSLYWYRQALGQGPEFLTYFNYEAQQDKSGLPNDRFSAERPEGSISTLTIQRTEQRDSAMYRCASSSTDGYEQYFGPGTRLTVT.

In this sample, this clonotype turned up a few times. The chain couples TRBV28 to TRBJ1-5, with D possibly matching TRBD1 (6 bases). The germline CDR1 and CDR2 sequences are MDHEN and SYDVKM. The CDR3 is 14 amino acids. Trimming shortened V by 4 bases and J by 3 bases, and 10 bases separated the two germline ends. The CDR3 spells CASSSTGHNQPQHF. The CDR3 DNA is TGTGCCAGCAGTTCCACAGGGCACAATCAGCCCCAGCATTTT.

As to this clonotype: Being one base from a much bigger clone, this may be a read error. The V gene is TRBV6-5, the J gene TRBJ1-1; D unresolved. The V gene's germline CDR1 is MNHEY and CDR2 SVGAGI. This CDR3 contains 14 residues. Trimming left V 8 bases short and J 4 bases short, with 17 bases between. The CDR3, as DNA: TGTGCCAGCTCGAGGACTCCGCATATCACTGAAGCTTTCTTT. Protein sequence: CASSRTPHITEAFF.

The V call is TRBV4-1, the J call TRBJ1-4; maybe TRBD1 (6 bases). The CDR3 is 14 amino acids. Trimming stripped 5 bases from V and 8 bases from J, with 15 bases between. Germline assignment: CDR1 MGHRA and CDR2 YSYEKL. The CDR3 is CASSKGVNREKLFF. The CDR3 coding sequence is TGCGCCAGCAGCAAGGGGGTTAACAGAGAAAAACTGTTTTTT.